The next 9 T cell receptor beta chains were all read from a single sample in a study of blood T cells in healthy people across ages. Combining a sample-barcoded 5' primer with a J-beta primer mix, a second PCR ran for 7 to 11 cycles. TCRdb re-derived calls from the 5' RACE reads in MiXCR, one entry per CDR3 protein. The table records about a million distinct CDR3 sequences, about 53% of them present only once. Sequencing was performed on blood. These receptors all come from a woman aged 55-75 years in good health.

The CDR3 reads CATSKMGSEETQYF. The CDR3 nucleotides are TGTGCCACCAGCAAAATGGGGAGCGAAGAGACCCAGTACTTC. V usage is TRBV15 and J usage is TRBJ2-7; tentatively, D is TRBD2 (5 bases). Matching the DNA end better, TRBJ2-5 makes the J call doubtful. The germline gives CDR1 LNHNV, CDR2 YYDKDF (reference sequence). CDR3 size: 14 residues.

The table lists this clonotype with a count of one. The genes are TRBV5-1 and TRBJ2-5; 10 bases agree with TRBD1. Germline CDR1 is SGHRS and CDR2 is YFSETQ. J lost 5 bases, V lost 4 bases, and 2 bases had no gene match. The CDR3 spans 13 residues. The CDR3 DNA sequence: TGCGCCAGCAGCGACAGGGGGCTGGAGACCCAGTACTTC. As protein: CASSDRGLETQYF.

The chain is built from TRBV15 and TRBJ2-3; D ambiguous. The CDR3 covers 11 residues. The V gene's germline CDR1 is LNHNV and CDR2 YYDKDF (reference sequence). V lost 8 bases and J 6 bases, leaving 9 bases between the germline ends. The CDR3 reads CATSVADTQYF. CDR3 DNA sequence: TGTGCCACCTCCGTGGCTGATACGCAGTATTTT. The full variable domain, completed using reference TRBV15 and TRBJ2-3, is DAMVIQNPRYQVTQFGKPVTLSCSQTLNHNVMYWYQQKSSQAPKLLFHYYDKDFNNEADTPDNFQSRRPNTSFCFLDIRSPGLGDTAMYLCATSVADTQYFGPGTRLTVL.

In the case of this clonotype: With a much larger clone just one base away, this may be a read error. The V gene is TRBV4-2, the J gene TRBJ2-7; D unclear. Germline-derived CDR1 and CDR2 are LGHNA and YNFKEQ. The V and J ends lost 0 bases and 7 bases respectively, with 10 bases between them. The CDR3 contains 13 residues. The CDR3 nucleotides are TGTGCCAGCAGCCAAGAAGCGAGAGAGGAGCAGTACTTC. As protein: CASSQEAREEQYF.

The J gene is TRBJ1-5, the V gene TRBV12-3 or TRBV12-4; 10 positions match TRBD1. The CDR3 length is 14 residues. The V segment lost 6 bases and the J segment 6 bases; nucleotides outside the gene matches: 5. CDR3 sequence reads: CASSRDRGTQPQHF. In DNA, the CDR3 is TGTGCCAGCAGCCGGGACAGGGGAACTCAGCCCCAGCATTTT.

About this clonotype itself: A much larger clone lies one base from this, so it may be a read error. The gene calls are TRBV20-1 and TRBJ2-5; the D is unclear. The germline V gene encodes CDR1 DFQATT and CDR2 SNEGSKA (reference sequence). The V and J ends lost 2 bases and 0 bases respectively, with 13 bases between them. The CDR3 has 15 amino acids. CDR3 coding DNA: TGCAGTGCTAGATCGTCGCTAGAATACCAAGAGACCCAGTACTTC. Translating it yields CSARSSLEYQETQYF.

The chain recombines TRBV20-1 with TRBJ2-7, with 7 bases aligning to TRBD1. With V trimmed by 7 bases and J by 4 bases, 10 bases remained unmatched. Looked up from germline, CDR1 is DFQATT and CDR2 is SNEGSKA (reference sequence). This CDR3 comprises 13 residues. This chain's CDR3 is CSVNRGQEYEQYF. The CDR3 nucleotides are TGCAGTGTTAACAGGGGACAAGAATACGAGCAGTACTTC.

The DNA of the CDR3 is TGTGCCAGCTCACGCGGAACAGACAGGAGCGAGCAGTACTTC. Amino acid sequence: CASSRGTDRSEQYF. The V gene is TRBV18, the J gene TRBJ2-5, with a weak D call TRBD1 (6 bases). Gene TRBJ2-7 matches the end of the DNA better, so the J call may be wrong. The CDR3 runs 14 residues. Germline V lookup: CDR1 KGHSH, CDR2 LQKENI.

CDR3 sequence (DNA): TGTGCCAGCAGTTACTCGGGCAGTGTGATGTTCACAGATACGCAGTATTTT. Translated: CASSYSGSVMFTDTQYF. J is TRBJ2-3 and V is TRBV6-5; no clear D gene. Germline CDR1 and CDR2: MNHEY and SVGAGI. The CDR3 consists of 17 residues. V lost 0 bases and J lost 2, with 15 bases in between.